One and the same sample provided the 8 T cell receptor beta chains below, sequenced in a study of T cell responses to AZD1222 COVID-19 vaccine. The table came from immunoSEQ multiplex PCR; TCRdb's copy has only in-frame clones and leaves some out. Counted here are about 120,000 clones, about 92% occurring once; the ten biggest clones make up 2.5% to 3.5%. Sequenced material: peripheral blood, taken on day 0 of AZD1222 vaccination. The receptor source for this set is an adult in good health.

The J gene is TRBJ1-4, the V gene TRBV25-1; D not certain. This CDR3 spans 15 amino acids. Germline assignment: CDR1 MGHDK and CDR2 SYGVNS. The germline V and J ends were trimmed by 8 bases and 0 bases, with 13 bases remaining between them. CDR3 DNA: TGTGCCAGCCGGGGAGAGGATACAACTAATGAAAAACTGTTTTTT. This translates into CASRGEDTTNEKLFF.

This clone was recorded once. This chain uses TRBV19 with TRBJ1-5; no definite D call. Between the trimmed V and J ends, which lost 3 bases and 3 bases, there was a span of 9 bases. Germline lookup yields CDR1 LNHDA and CDR2 SQIVND (reference sequence). CDR3 length: 14 amino acids. CDR3 sequence reads: CASSIPPPNQPQHF. For the CDR3, the DNA is TGTGCCAGTAGTATCCCTCCCCCCAATCAGCCCCAGCATTTT.

The chain is built from TRBV5-1 and TRBJ1-1; D possibly corresponds to TRBD1 (5 bases). The CDR3 consists of 13 residues. Germline V gene sequence: CDR1 SGHRS, CDR2 YFSETQ. V was shortened by 4 bases and J by 1 base, with 8 bases between the two germline ends. The DNA for the CDR3 is TGCGCCAGCAGCCCTGGGACGAACACTGAAGCTTTCTTT. This translates into CASSPGTNTEAFF. Full variable domain (rest looked up from reference TRBV5-1 and TRBJ1-1): KAGVTQTPRYLIKTRGQQVTLSCSPISGHRSVSWYQQTPGQGLQFLFEYFSETQRNKGNFPGRFSGRQFSNSRSEMNVSTLELGDSALYLCASSPGTNTEAFFGQGTRLTVV.

The rearrangement links TRBV27 to TRBJ2-1; 13 nucleotides agree with TRBD2. The CDR3 runs to 15 residues. V was pared by 6 bases and J by 4 bases, with 3 bases of the junction left unmatched. Looked up from germline, CDR1 is MNHEY and CDR2 is SMNVEV (reference sequence). CDR3 in DNA: TGTGCCAGCAGCCGACTAGCGGGAGGTTACAATGAGCAGTTCTTC. Translating gives CASSRLAGGYNEQFF.

This rearrangement joins TRBV12-3 or TRBV12-4 to TRBJ1-5; perhaps TRBD1 as D (6 bases). The CDR3 consists of 13 residues. V was cut by 6 bases and J by 4 bases, with 10 bases left in between. In DNA, the CDR3 is TGTGCCAGCAGACCGACAGGAAATCAGCCCCAGCATTTT. Protein sequence: CASRPTGNQPQHF.

The chain joins TRBV30 to TRBJ1-2, with D unresolved. This CDR3 is 13 amino acids long. Germline-derived CDR1 and CDR2 are GTSNPN and SVGIG (reference sequence). Trimming shortened V by 0 bases and J by 4 bases, and 9 bases separated the two germline ends. For the CDR3, the DNA is TGTGCCTGGAGTGTACGGTCTTCCTATGGCTACACCTTC. Protein product: CAWSVRSSYGYTF.

As DNA, the CDR3 is TGTGCCAGCAGCTCGACAGGGGGAGGTCAGCCCCAGCATTTT. As protein: CASSSTGGGQPQHF. The V call is TRBV28, the J call TRBJ1-5; 9 bases line up with TRBD1. CDR1 and CDR2 from the germline V gene are MDHEN and SYDVKM. V was clipped by 6 bases and J by 6 bases; unmatched bases: 6. The CDR3 totals 14 residues.

This clone was observed once. V is TRBV4-1 and J is TRBJ2-7; 12 nucleotides match TRBD2. Per germline, CDR1 MGHRA and CDR2 YSYEKL. CDR3 length equals 15 residues. Unmatched junction bases numbered 7, after V lost 8 bases and J lost 2 bases. CDR3: CASRQLAGGPYEQYF. In nucleotides, the CDR3 is TGCGCCAGCCGACAACTAGCGGGAGGCCCCTACGAGCAGTACTTC.